Below are 19 T cell receptor beta chains sequenced from a single sample in a study of preoperative IRX-2 immunotherapy in early breast cancer. The sample's treatment: preoperative locoregional IRX-2 cytokine immunotherapy. Method: immunoSEQ multiplex PCR; TCRdb's copy keeps in-frame clones and lacks some. The data contain about 5,600 clones, 55% to 70% of them seen just once; the ten biggest clones take up approximately 11%. The sequenced sample was tumor tissue, obtained before IRX-2 immunotherapy. The receptors come from a human donor with breast cancer.

The chain links TRBV30 to TRBJ2-1; 14 nucleotides match TRBD2. CDR1 and CDR2 (germline): GTSNPN, SVGIG (reference sequence). V lost 0 bases to trimming and J lost 8 bases; unmatched junction nucleotides: 9. This CDR3 contains 17 residues. CDR3 sequence (DNA): TGTGCCTGGAGTGTCAGACTAGCGGGAGGGCCTAGGGATGAGCAGTTCTTC. Amino acid sequence: CAWSVRLAGGPRDEQFF.

This clone is classed as large (0.1 to 1%). The chain is built from TRBV6-8 and TRBJ1-5; D is perhaps TRBD1 (5 bases). Germline-derived CDR1 and CDR2 are MNHGY and SAAAGT. V lost 3 bases and J lost 2, with 8 bases in between. The CDR3 has 14 amino acids. CDR3 sequence reads: CASSYRRGNQPQHF. The CDR3 DNA reads TGTGCCAGCAGTTATCGCAGGGGCAATCAGCCCCAGCATTTT.

The chain uses TRBV6-8 and TRBJ1-5; D call uncertain. This CDR3 region has 12 residues. Germline-derived CDR1 and CDR2 are MNHGY and SAAAGT. The germline V and J ends were trimmed by 8 bases and 2 bases, with 7 bases remaining between them. The CDR3 protein is CASGRGNQPQHF. The CDR3 DNA reads as TGTGCCAGCGGGAGGGGCAATCAGCCCCAGCATTTT.

The chain joins TRBV18 to TRBJ2-3, with 9 bases fitting TRBD2. With 3 bases clipped from V and 6 bases from J, the junction kept 13 bases outside the gene matches. This CDR3 has 17 amino acids. The germline V gene encodes CDR1 KGHSH and CDR2 LQKENI. The CDR3 protein is CASSPPGTSWKRDTQYF. The CDR3 nucleotides read TGTGCCAGCTCACCGCCCGGGACTAGCTGGAAGAGGGATACGCAGTATTTT.

The rearrangement uses TRBV25-1 and TRBJ2-3; D remains unclear. The CDR3 covers 12 residues. V lost 5 bases to trimming and J lost 6 bases, with 9 bases between them. Germline CDR1 MGHDK, CDR2 SYGVNS. The CDR3 nucleotides are TGTGCCAGCAGTTCTTGGATGGATACGCAGTATTTT. Its translation is CASSSWMDTQYF.

This chain uses TRBV6-8 with TRBJ2-5, with TRBD2 identical over 16 bases. The CDR3 contains 16 residues. V gave up 6 bases and J gave up 7 bases; unmatched junction bases: 8. Germline loops: CDR1 MNHGY, CDR2 SAAAGT. DNA of the CDR3: TGTGCCAGCAGACAAGGGACTAGCGGGAGGGCTGGGACCCAGTACTTC. Protein: CASRQGTSGRAGTQYF.

This clone is medium-sized (0.01 to 0.1%). This chain links TRBV5-1 with TRBJ1-2, with D possibly matching TRBD1 (6 bases). V shed 3 bases and J shed 2 bases, with 11 bases lying between them. The CDR3 covers 14 residues. Per germline, CDR1 SGHRS and CDR2 YFSETQ. CDR3 amino acids: CASSYQGGNYGYTF. In nucleotides, the CDR3 is TGCGCCAGCAGCTATCAAGGGGGAAACTATGGCTACACCTTC.

The sample holds one count of this clone. The rearrangement uses TRBV15 and TRBJ2-5, with D perhaps matching TRBD1 (6 bases). Germline values: CDR1 LNHNV, CDR2 YYDKDF (reference sequence). CDR3 length equals 16 residues. Trimming left V 0 bases short and J 2 bases short, with 13 bases between. The CDR3 DNA sequence: TGTGCCACCAGCAGAGATGGGGGACATTCACAAGAGACCCAGTACTTC. Translation gives CATSRDGGHSQETQYF.

The chain uses TRBV11-3 and TRBJ2-7, with 9 bases lining up with TRBD1. V shed 5 bases and J 2 bases; nucleotides not matched to a gene: 7. Per the germline V gene, CDR1 is SGHNT and CDR2 is YENEEA. The CDR3 has 15 residues. CDR3 protein: CASSQGQGRAYEQYF. CDR3 DNA: TGTGCCAGCAGCCAGGGACAGGGAAGGGCCTACGAGCAGTACTTC.

This rearrangement joins TRBV28 to TRBJ1-2, with 8 bases that match TRBD1. Looked up from germline, CDR1 is MDHEN and CDR2 is SYDVKM. CDR3 length: 17 residues. Losses at the gene ends were 4 bases for V and 3 bases for J; bases not matched to a gene: 13. The chain's CDR3 is CASSSLQPTGADYGYTF. The CDR3 DNA sequence: TGTGCCAGCAGTTCCCTACAACCGACAGGGGCGGACTATGGCTACACCTTC.

This chain joins TRBV15 and TRBJ1-3, with D maybe TRBD1 (5 bases). Trimming removed 1 base from V and 0 bases from J, with 16 bases in between. The germline V gene encodes CDR1 LNHNV and CDR2 YYDKDF (reference sequence). CDR3 length: 18 amino acids. The CDR3 reads CATSRVPGRSSSGNTIYF. The CDR3 bases are TGTGCCACCAGCAGAGTTCCAGGGAGGTCTAGCTCTGGAAACACCATATATTTT.

V is TRBV29-1 and J is TRBJ2-5; 12 bases fit TRBD2. Looked up from germline, CDR1 is SQVTM and CDR2 is ANQGSEA. This CDR3 comprises 15 residues. The V segment lost 6 bases and the J segment 5 bases; nucleotides outside the gene matches: 10. CDR3 nucleotide sequence: TGCAGCGTGGGGACTAGCGGGCTTCTCCAGGAGACCCAGTACTTC. It specifies CSVGTSGLLQETQYF.

The chain carries TRBV23-1 and TRBJ1-2; possibly TRBD1 for D (5 bases). TRBV23-1 is reported as an ORF; its role is uncertain. The CDR3 is 14 amino acids. The ends were cut back, 7 bases at V and 7 bases at J, with 19 bases in the middle. The CDR3, as DNA: TGCGCCAGCACCAAAACGCCGGGGACGTTTGGCTACACCTTC. It encodes CASTKTPGTFGYTF.

The gene calls are TRBV11-3 and TRBJ2-1; TRBD1 aligns across 10 bases. J was trimmed by 2 bases and V by 3 bases; bases with no gene match: 13. The CDR3 consists of 19 residues. Germline V CDR1 and CDR2: SGHNT, YENEEA. Written as DNA, the CDR3 is TGTGCCAGCAGCTTGGGGACAGGGGCCTCTCTACCTGCCTACAATGAGCAGTTCTTC. Translating it yields CASSLGTGASLPAYNEQFF.

This clone is labeled medium-sized. The chain recombines TRBV19 with TRBJ2-1; TRBD2 matches 13 bases. The CDR3 runs to 15 residues. Trimming at V came to 5 bases and at J to 6 bases, leaving 4 bases not matched to a gene. Germline CDR1 LNHDA, CDR2 SQIVND (reference sequence). The CDR3 nucleotides read TGTGCCAGTAGTCCGTGGACTAGCGGGAGCAATGAGCAGTTCTTC. Protein product: CASSPWTSGSNEQFF.

The J gene is TRBJ2-1, the V gene TRBV29-1, with 7 positions matching TRBD2. CDR1 is SQVTM and CDR2 is ANQGSEA in the germline V gene. The CDR3 sequence is 14 residues long. Unmatched junction bases numbered 13, after V lost 8 bases and J lost 6 bases. The CDR3 loop reads CSFLWGGSFNEQFF. CDR3 DNA sequence: TGCAGCTTCCTCTGGGGGGGGAGTTTCAATGAGCAGTTCTTC.

This clone was recorded once. The J gene is TRBJ1-4, the V gene TRBV6-8; D is perhaps TRBD1 (6 bases). Between the trimmed V and J ends, which lost 2 bases and 5 bases, there was a span of 9 bases. Germline CDR1 is MNHGY and CDR2 is SAAAGT. The CDR3 loop spans 14 amino acids. The CDR3 DNA follows: TGTGCCAGCAGTTACCGTCAGGGGAATGAAAAACTGTTTTTT. Protein sequence: CASSYRQGNEKLFF.

The chain couples TRBV28 to TRBJ2-7; 14 bases fit TRBD2. The V gene end was trimmed by 1 base and the J gene end by 6 bases; junction bases not matched to a gene: 11. Germline V gene lookup returns CDR1 MDHEN and CDR2 SYDVKM. This CDR3 region has 18 residues. The CDR3 bases are TGTGCCAGCAGTTTATCGGTGGGGACTAGCGGGAGAGGTGGCGAGCAGTACTTC. This encodes CASSLSVGTSGRGGEQYF.

V and J are TRBV5-1 and TRBJ1-1; the match to TRBD1 covers 8 bases. The CDR3 spans 15 residues. Trimming at V came to 1 base and at J to 4 bases, leaving 6 bases not matched to a gene. Germline-derived CDR1 and CDR2 are SGHRS and YFSETQ. The chain's CDR3 is CASSLSTGAGTEAFF. The CDR3 DNA is TGCGCCAGCAGCTTGTCGACAGGGGCAGGCACTGAAGCTTTCTTT.